This is a list of T cell receptor beta chains from one sample in a study of identical twins. One entry per CDR3 protein results from TCRdb running MiXCR on the 5' RACE reads. Altogether under 300,000 distinct CDR3 sequences are present, about 8.3% being singletons, with the ten largest covering 2.5% to 3.5%. The same specimen was also included in a second study, on yellow fever vaccine responses in identical twins.

The sequenced sample consisted of CD8+ T cells sorted from blood. The receptors come from a woman between 18 and 29 years old in good health. The CDR3 runs from the conserved cysteine through the conserved F or W. The order of the fields is V gene, clone size, J gene, D gene, CDR3 protein, CDR3 DNA. The D gene is left open where the match is weak. Clone size appears in some rows only: once, few, many, or a class for an expanded clone.

TRBV15	many	TRBJ2-7	NA	CATSRDSGSSYEQYF	TGTGCCACCAGCAGAGATAGTGGGAGCTCCTACGAGCAGTACTTC
TRBV12-3/TRBV12-4	few	TRBJ2-7	NA	CASSLASAHYEQYF	TGTGCCAGCAGTTTAGCTAGCGCACACTACGAGCAGTACTTC
TRBV5-1	many	TRBJ1-1	NA	CASSHPDMVNTEAFF	TGCGCCAGCAGCCACCCAGACATGGTGAACACTGAAGCTTTCTTT
TRBV7-9	few	TRBJ2-7	TRBD2	CASSPSLAGVYEQYF	TGTGCCAGCAGCCCTTCACTAGCGGGGGTCTACGAGCAGTACTTC
TRBV4-3	many	TRBJ2-1	NA	CASSQVAIPSYNEQFF	TGCGCCAGCAGCCAAGTAGCCATTCCTTCCTACAATGAGCAGTTCTTC
TRBV5-5	NA	TRBJ2-7	NA	CASSPGTRGQDGF	TGTGCCAGCAGCCCTGGGACACGAGGTCAAGACGGGTTC
TRBV20-1	many	TRBJ2-1	NA	CSASTGEVNEQFF	TGCAGTGCTAGTACGGGAGAGGTCAATGAGCAGTTCTTC
TRBV7-9	few	TRBJ2-1	TRBD2	CASSLGLAAEQFF	TGTGCCAGCAGCTTAGGCCTAGCGGCTGAGCAGTTCTTC
TRBV2	few	TRBJ2-3	NA	CASRGWASDTQYF	TGTGCCAGCAGGGGGTGGGCGTCAGATACGCAGTATTTT
TRBV10-3	few	TRBJ2-3	TRBD2	CAIRTSASTDTQYF	TGTGCCATCAGGACTAGCGCCAGCACAGATACGCAGTATTTT